This paragraph covers one T cell receptor (beta chain) sequence. Some clones are missing from TCRdb's copy, which holds only in-frame ones; the method was immunoSEQ multiplex PCR. The data hold over 50,000 clones, with roughly 80% observed a single time. This sample is part of a study of blood T cell repertoires in COVID-19. The V gene lost 6 bases and the J gene lost 7 bases, with 19 bases spanning the gap. CDR3 length equals 15 residues. In germline, CDR1 is SGHTA, CDR2 FQGTGA. This TCR derives from a woman between 40 and 55 years old with acute COVID-19. The sequencing sample was made of PBMCs or T cells enriched from blood (not recorded which). This chain links TRBV7-3 with TRBJ2-1; perhaps TRBD2 as D (5 bases). The CDR3 DNA reads as TGTGCCAGCAGTTCTCAGAGGGCCAAAACGAATGAGCAGTTCTTC. This encodes CASSSQRAKTNEQFF.